The 31 T cell receptor beta chains below were found in one sample sequenced in a study of cytomegalovirus exposure and HLA in healthy donors. Both 60 Vbeta primers and 13 Jbeta primers went into the PCR. Clones were read by immunoSEQ multiplex PCR, and TCRdb kept only the in-frame ones, dropping some. The sample lists roughly 160,000 clones, less than 80% occurring once. Sequencing was done on a sample of PBMCs. These receptor sequences come from a man aged 35 to 55 in good health and CMV-seronegative.

This sequence joins TRBV5-1 and TRBJ2-7; 8 bases line up with TRBD2. Germline CDR1 reads SGHRS; CDR2 reads YFSETQ. The CDR3 is 15 amino acids. Unmatched junction bases numbered 12, after V lost 4 bases and J lost 6 bases. The CDR3 here is CASSLGLVWGGEQYF. The CDR3 DNA sequence: TGCGCCAGCAGCCTGGGACTAGTCTGGGGCGGCGAGCAGTACTTC.

The chain links TRBV18 to TRBJ1-1; D is undetermined. Trimming cost V 5 bases and J 0 bases, with 7 bases left between them. Germline assignment: CDR1 KGHSH and CDR2 LQKENI. CDR3 length: 13 residues. The CDR3 DNA reads as TGTGCCAGCTCATACAGCCTGAACACTGAAGCTTTCTTT. It encodes CASSYSLNTEAFF.

The chain carries TRBV4-1 and TRBJ2-2, with 13 bases aligning to TRBD2. Unmatched junction bases numbered 9, after V lost 1 base and J lost 4 bases. Germline assignment: CDR1 MGHRA and CDR2 YSYEKL. This CDR3 contains 19 residues. CDR3 nucleotide sequence: TGCGCCAGCAGCCAAGTCAGACTAGCGGGAGGCCCCGGCACCGGGGAGCTGTTTTTT. Translating it yields CASSQVRLAGGPGTGELFF.

The V call is TRBV28, the J call TRBJ2-1, with 10 bases that match TRBD2. Germline V gives CDR1 MDHEN, CDR2 SYDVKM. Trimming cost V 6 bases and J 5 bases; bases outside gene matches: 16. The CDR3 has 18 amino acids. CDR3 coding DNA: TGTGCCAGCAGGCCGATTAAGGGGAGCGGGAGGGCTGACAATGAGCAGTTCTTC. Encoded protein: CASRPIKGSGRADNEQFF.

The chain couples TRBV28 to TRBJ2-3; the match to TRBD2 covers 7 bases. The ends lost 4 bases at V and 5 bases at J; junction bases unmatched: 9. Per the germline V gene, CDR1 is MDHEN and CDR2 is SYDVKM. CDR3 length equals 15 residues. CDR3 nucleotide sequence: TGTGCCAGCAGTTCGGCGGGAGAGGGAGAAGATACGCAGTATTTT. Translated: CASSSAGEGEDTQYF.

The CDR3: CARGTSGTYEQYF. The CDR3 DNA reads as TGTGCCAGGGGGACTAGCGGTACTTACGAGCAGTACTTC. This chain uses TRBV30 with TRBJ2-7; 11 bases fit TRBD2. Germline CDR1 is GTSNPN and CDR2 is SVGIG (reference sequence). CDR3 length equals 13 residues. Unmatched junction bases numbered 7, after V lost 8 bases and J lost 4 bases. The whole variable domain, remainder taken from reference TRBV30 and TRBJ2-7, is SQTIHQWPATLVQPVGSPLSLECTVEGTSNPNLYWYRQAAGRGLQLLFYSVGIGQISSEVPQNLSASRPQDRQFILSSKKLLLSDSGFYLCARGTSGTYEQYFGPGTRLTVT.

The rearrangement links TRBV5-4 to TRBJ2-5, with a possible D match to TRBD1 (6 bases). Gene TRBJ2-7 matches the end of the DNA better, so the J call may be wrong. CDR3 size: 16 residues. Germline CDR1 reads SGHNT; CDR2 reads YYREEE (reference sequence). The CDR3 reads CASSPTGQLGRSEQYF. The CDR3 region has the DNA TGTGCCAGCAGCCCCACAGGACAGTTAGGGAGAAGCGAGCAGTACTTC.

V is TRBV5-1 and J is TRBJ2-7; possible D gene TRBD2, 6 bases. CDR1 is SGHRS, CDR2 YFSETQ, per germline. The CDR3 extends over 14 amino acids. Trimming shortened V by 4 bases and J by 2 bases, and 13 bases separated the two germline ends. DNA of the CDR3: TGCGCCAGCAGCCGGGACTCCTCCGCCTACGAGCAGTACTTC. Amino acid sequence: CASSRDSSAYEQYF.

This clone is categorized as medium-sized (0.01 to 0.1%). The rearrangement links TRBV4-3 to TRBJ2-3; D gene ambiguous. Germline V gene lookup returns CDR1 LGHNA and CDR2 YSLEER. With 1 base removed from V and 5 bases from J, the gap between germline ends came to 7 bases. The CDR3 totals 13 residues. In DNA, the CDR3 is TGCGCCAGCAGCCAAGTCCTAGAAGATACGCAGTATTTT. Translating gives CASSQVLEDTQYF.

The gene calls are TRBV5-6 and TRBJ1-1; 9 nucleotides agree with TRBD1. J was trimmed by 11 bases and V by 4 bases; bases with no gene match: 9. Per germline, CDR1 SGHDT and CDR2 YYEEEE. There are 13 residues in the CDR3. CDR3 DNA: TGTGCCAGCAGCCAGTGGGGGACAGGGTATGCTTTCTTT. Translation gives CASSQWGTGYAFF.

The rearrangement links TRBV5-6 to TRBJ2-2; D is uncertain. V lost 2 bases and J lost 6, with 14 bases in between. Germline CDR1 and CDR2: SGHDT and YYEEEE. CDR3 length: 15 residues. The CDR3 sequence: CASSFTRLGAGELFF. The DNA of the CDR3 is TGTGCCAGCAGCTTTACACGGTTAGGAGCCGGGGAGCTGTTTTTT.

This clone was found a few times. V is TRBV5-1 and J is TRBJ1-1, with D tentatively TRBD1 (6 bases). Deletions cut 0 bases from V and 10 bases from J, with 19 bases between. The length of the CDR3 is 15 residues. Germline V gene lookup returns CDR1 SGHRS and CDR2 YFSETQ. CDR3 bases: TGCGCCAGCAGCTTGGTATCAGGGCAGGGGATAGGAGCTTTCTTT. Protein product: CASSLVSGQGIGAFF.

The DNA of the CDR3 is TGTGCCAGCAGCTTTTGGGCATACGAGCAGTACTTC. It yields the protein CASSFWAYEQYF. V usage is TRBV11-2 and J usage is TRBJ2-7; no clear D. Germline CDR1 SGHAT, CDR2 FQNNGV. This CDR3 spans 12 amino acids. V was trimmed by 3 bases and J by 4 bases, leaving 7 bases between them.

Comments on this clone: At one boundary the junction diverges from the germline segment, which might be a read error. The genes are TRBV7-9 and TRBJ1-5, with D tentatively TRBD1 (5 bases). The V gene's germline CDR1 is SEHNR and CDR2 FQNEAQ (reference sequence). The CDR3 extends over 16 amino acids. For the CDR3, the DNA is TGTTCCAGCAGCTTATCTCAGGGAGGTAGCAATCAGCCCCAGCATTTT. Amino acid sequence: CSSSLSQGGSNQPQHF. The entire variable domain, with the rest obtained from reference TRBV7-9 and TRBJ1-5, is as follows: DTGVSQNPRHKITKRGQNVTFRCDPISEHNRLYWYRQTLGQGPEFLTYFQNEAQLEKSRLLSDRFSAERPKGSFSTLEIQRTEQGDSAMYLCSSSLSQGGSNQPQHFGDGTRLSIL.

This clone has a handful of counts. This chain links TRBV6-6 with TRBJ2-7; D may be TRBD2 (5 bases). CDR1 is MNHNY, CDR2 SVGAGI, per germline (reference sequence). This CDR3 comprises 15 residues. V lost 0 bases, J lost 5 bases, and 14 bases lay in between. The CDR3 bases are TGTGCCAGCAGTTACTCGTCGGGAAGTTCTAACGAGCAGTACTTC. Translating it yields CASSYSSGSSNEQYF.

The chain has TRBV4-1 and TRBJ2-1; 8 bases are a match to TRBD2. V lost 0 bases to trimming and J lost 4 bases; unmatched junction nucleotides: 8. CDR1 is MGHRA, CDR2 YSYEKL, per germline. The CDR3 runs to 17 residues. For the CDR3, the DNA is TGCGCCAGCAGCCAAGAAGTGGTAGCGGGACGGTACAATGAGCAGTTCTTC. Protein: CASSQEVVAGRYNEQFF.

This clone has a single count. The chain uses TRBV5-1 and TRBJ1-1; D remains ambiguous. Germline V gene sequence: CDR1 SGHRS, CDR2 YFSETQ. CDR3 length: 15 residues. Trimming removed 3 bases from V and 0 bases from J, with 12 bases in between. In DNA, the CDR3 is TGCGCCAGCAGCTCGGAGGGCGGAATGAACACTGAAGCTTTCTTT. Amino acids: CASSSEGGMNTEAFF.

This clone appeared a single time. The J gene is TRBJ2-7, the V gene TRBV29-1; D is undetermined. Trimming removed 7 bases from V and 1 base from J, with 20 bases in between. CDR3 size: 15 residues. Germline CDR1 reads SQVTM; CDR2 reads ANQGSEA. The CDR3 DNA is TGCAGCGCCCGGATGGGTGCAGACAAGTCCTACGAGCAGTACTTC. Translated, it gives CSARMGADKSYEQYF.

V is TRBV19 and J is TRBJ2-4; no definite D call. This CDR3 spans 16 amino acids. Germline V gene lookup returns CDR1 LNHDA and CDR2 SQIVND (reference sequence). V lost 2 bases, J lost 0 bases, and 11 bases lay in between. This CDR3 is CASSIWQDIAKNIQYF. CDR3 nucleotide sequence: TGTGCCAGTAGTATATGGCAGGATATAGCCAAAAACATTCAGTACTTC. Full variable domain (outside the CDR3, taken from reference TRBV19 and TRBJ2-4): DGGITQSPKYLFRKEGQNVTLSCEQNLNHDAMYWYRQDPGQGLRLIYYSQIVNDFQKGDIAEGYSVSREKKESFPLTVTSAQKNPTAFYLCASSIWQDIAKNIQYFGAGTRLSVL.

This clone occurred a few times. This chain links TRBV6-6 with TRBJ1-5; D remains ambiguous. The CDR3 has 14 amino acids. From germline, CDR1 is MNHNY and CDR2 SVGAGI (reference sequence). Trimming removed 6 bases at V and 5 bases at J, with 14 bases between. The CDR3 sequence is CASSYLRYYQPQHF. DNA of the CDR3: TGTGCCAGCAGCTACCTTAGATACTATCAGCCCCAGCATTTT.

Notes on this clone: Other nucleotide sequences in the sample specify the same CDR3. The genes are TRBV11-3 and TRBJ2-1; the match to TRBD2 covers 8 bases. J lost 3 bases, V lost 2 bases, and 0 bases had no gene match. The CDR3 runs 14 residues. CDR1 SGHNT and CDR2 YENEEA come from the germline V gene. The CDR3 sequence: CASSLTSGYNEQFF. The DNA for the CDR3 is TGTGCCAGCAGCTTAACTAGCGGCTACAATGAGCAGTTCTTC.

The CDR3 nucleotides read TGTGCCACCAGCAGAGATTCCTCGGGGAATGAAAAACTGTTTTTT. Amino acid sequence: CATSRDSSGNEKLFF. The chain couples TRBV15 to TRBJ1-4, with D unclear. V was clipped by 0 bases and J by 5 bases, with 10 bases between them. Germline assignment: CDR1 LNHNV and CDR2 YYDKDF (reference sequence). This CDR3 is built from 15 residues.

This chain joins TRBV5-5 and TRBJ1-1; perhaps TRBD1 as D (6 bases). This CDR3 has 16 residues. Germline values: CDR1 SGHKS, CDR2 YYEKEE (reference sequence). V lost 4 bases and J lost 0, with 16 bases in between. CDR3 sequence reads: CASSPGGQLMNTEAFF. As DNA, the CDR3 is TGTGCCAGCAGCCCGGGGGGGCAACTCATGAACACTGAAGCTTTCTTT.

CDR3 in amino acids: CASRWIGQGNSPLHF. DNA for the CDR3: TGTGCCAGCAGGTGGATCGGACAGGGCAATTCACCCCTCCACTTT. The chain links TRBV28 to TRBJ1-6; 8 bases fit TRBD1. Germline assignment: CDR1 MDHEN and CDR2 SYDVKM. Losses at the gene ends were 6 bases for V and 7 bases for J; bases not matched to a gene: 8. There are 15 residues in the CDR3. The full variable domain, its missing parts supplied by reference TRBV28 and TRBJ1-6, is DVKVTQSSRYLVKRTGEKVFLECVQDMDHENMFWYRQDPGLGLRLIYFSYDVKMKEKGDIPEGYSVSREKKERFSLILESASTNQTSMYLCASRWIGQGNSPLHFGNGTRLTVT.

This clone was found once. The chain joins TRBV7-8 to TRBJ1-1; 8 positions match TRBD1. Germline CDR1 and CDR2: SGHVS and FQNEAQ. CDR3 size: 15 residues. With V trimmed by 5 bases and J by 4 bases, 9 bases remained unmatched. CDR3 sequence: CASSPGQGVITEAFF. In DNA, the CDR3 is TGTGCCAGCAGCCCAGGACAGGGAGTTATCACTGAAGCTTTCTTT.

There are a few counts of this clone. V usage is TRBV6-5 and J usage is TRBJ2-1; 16 bases align to TRBD2. Losses at the gene ends were 2 bases for V and 8 bases for J; bases not matched to a gene: 3. The length of the CDR3 is 16 residues. Germline V gene sequence: CDR1 MNHEY, CDR2 SVGAGI. CDR3 loop: CASSYVGLAGGDEQFF. Here the CDR3 DNA reads TGTGCCAGCAGTTACGTGGGACTAGCGGGAGGGGATGAGCAGTTCTTC.

This clone was counted only a few times. One end of the junction varies from germline; a read error may be responsible. The CDR3 DNA is TGTGCCAGCAGGCCGGCCGGTACTGGGGCCAACGGCCTGACTTTC. Translated, it gives CASRPAGTGANGLTF. The gene calls are TRBV25-1 and TRBJ2-6, with D perhaps matching TRBD1 (5 bases). Germline V gene lookup returns CDR1 MGHDK and CDR2 SYGVNS. The CDR3 length is 15 residues.

The rearrangement uses TRBV19 and TRBJ2-7, with TRBD2 matching over 9 bases. Unmatched junction bases numbered 9, after V lost 1 base and J lost 5 bases. The CDR3 consists of 16 residues. Germline V CDR1 and CDR2: LNHDA, SQIVND (reference sequence). Here the CDR3 reads CASSIGFSGSFNEQYF. The CDR3 DNA reads as TGTGCCAGTAGTATAGGATTTAGCGGGAGCTTCAACGAGCAGTACTTC. The full variable domain, in which reference TRBV19 and TRBJ2-7 provide the parts outside the CDR3, is DGGITQSPKYLFRKEGQNVTLSCEQNLNHDAMYWYRQDPGQGLRLIYYSQIVNDFQKGDIAEGYSVSREKKESFPLTVTSAQKNPTAFYLCASSIGFSGSFNEQYFGPGTRLTVT.

The genes are TRBV4-2 and TRBJ1-5; TRBD1 matches 10 bases. Looked up from germline, CDR1 is LGHNA and CDR2 is YNFKEQ. CDR3 length equals 15 residues. The ends lost 3 bases at V and 5 bases at J; junction bases unmatched: 4. CDR3 coding DNA: TGTGCCAGCAGCCAGGACGGACAGGGGGATCAGCCCCAGCATTTT. It translates to CASSQDGQGDQPQHF.

This rearrangement joins TRBV5-5 to TRBJ1-5, with D unresolved. Between the trimmed V and J ends, which lost 4 bases and 4 bases, there was a span of 15 bases. CDR1 is SGHKS and CDR2 is YYEKEE in the germline V gene (reference sequence). This CDR3 spans 15 amino acids. CDR3 nucleotide sequence: TGTGCCAGCAGCCTGGACTCACGGGGTAATCAGCCCCAGCATTTT. Encoded protein: CASSLDSRGNQPQHF.

This clone was picked up a small number of times. The chain carries TRBV5-1 and TRBJ2-3, with 8 bases aligning to TRBD2. Losses at the gene ends were 9 bases for V and 0 bases for J; bases not matched to a gene: 9. The CDR3 length is 15 residues. CDR1 is SGHRS and CDR2 is YFSETQ in the germline V gene. The CDR3 reads CATALASGSTDTQYF. In DNA, the CDR3 is TGCGCCACCGCCTTGGCTAGCGGGAGCACAGATACGCAGTATTTT.